These 15 T cell receptor beta chains were sequenced from one sample in a study of spatial heterogeneity in lung cancer. MiXCR, run by TCRdb on the 5' RACE reads, gives a single entry per CDR3 protein. Here the sample spans roughly 70,000 distinct CDR3 sequences, roughly 13% being singletons. This sample's time point: sample taken at primary tumor resection. The sequenced material consisted of unsorted whole RNA from tumor, nontumor lung or frozen PBMC. The sequences come from PBMCs, collected at surgery. The source is a male donor with early-stage non-small cell lung cancer.

This clonotype was detected a few times. The CDR3 here is CASSPLPGASESYEQYF. The CDR3 coding sequence is TGTGCCAGCAGTCCCCTACCCGGGGCTAGCGAGTCCTACGAGCAGTACTTC. This chain connects TRBV6-2 or TRBV6-3 to TRBJ2-7; a weak D match, TRBD2 (6 bases). Germline V gene lookup returns CDR1 MNHEY and CDR2 SVGEGT. The CDR3 has 17 residues. The V end lost 5 bases, the J end lost 1 base, and 21 bases lay between the germline ends.

The chain couples TRBV6-5 to TRBJ1-1; a possible D gene is TRBD1 (5 bases). The CDR3 runs to 13 residues. The V end was cut by 6 bases, the J end by 0 bases, with 8 bases between. Per germline, CDR1 MNHEY and CDR2 SVGAGI. CDR3 amino acids: CASRLQVNTEAFF. The CDR3 coding sequence is TGTGCCAGCAGGTTACAGGTGAACACTGAAGCTTTCTTT.

The chain links TRBV10-3 to TRBJ2-7; D call uncertain. Germline CDR1 and CDR2: ENHRY and SYGVKD. CDR3 length: 11 amino acids. V lost 3 bases, J lost 7 bases, and 7 bases lay in between. DNA for the CDR3: TGTGCCATCAGTGAAGCCTCAGAGCAGTACTTC. Its translation: CAISEASEQYF.

The chain combines TRBV19 with TRBJ2-7; 10 bases agree with TRBD1. The CDR3 loop spans 14 amino acids. Trimming removed 8 bases from V and 7 bases from J; junction bases left unmatched: 11. CDR1 is LNHDA, CDR2 SQIVND, per germline (reference sequence). CDR3 DNA: TGTGCCAGTTCTTCCGGGACAGGGGCTATGGAGCAGTACTTC. Translation: CASSSGTGAMEQYF.

The J gene is TRBJ2-5, the V gene TRBV5-1; TRBD2 matches 9 bases. Germline V gene lookup returns CDR1 SGHRS and CDR2 YFSETQ. The CDR3 is made up of 14 amino acids. The V and J ends lost 5 bases and 5 bases, in that order; junction bases with no gene match: 7. CDR3 coding DNA: TGCGCCAGCAGGCGGGAGGGCCGTATTGAGACCCAGTACTTC. It codes for CASRREGRIETQYF.

This clonotype was detected many times. The chain combines TRBV7-2 with TRBJ2-7; D is perhaps TRBD1 or TRBD2 (5 bases each). Germline V gives CDR1 SGHTA, CDR2 FQGNSA. The CDR3 consists of 14 residues. Trimming stripped 5 bases from V and 4 bases from J, with 15 bases between. CDR3 amino acids: CASSPGTAEYEQYF. Here the CDR3 DNA reads TGTGCCAGCAGCCCCGGGACCGCTGAGTACGAGCAGTACTTC. Filled out from reference TRBV7-2 and TRBJ2-7, the complete variable domain reads GAGVSQSPSNKVTEKGKDVELRCDPISGHTALYWYRQSLGQGLEFLIYFQGNSAPDKSGLPSDRFSAERTGGSVSTLTIQRTQQEDSAVYLCASSPGTAEYEQYFGPGTRLTVT.

Ten or more counts support this clonotype. The rearrangement uses TRBV29-1 and TRBJ2-4, with D perhaps matching TRBD1 or TRBD2 (6 bases each). Trimming shortened V by 6 bases and J by 6 bases, and 18 bases separated the two germline ends. The CDR3 sequence is 14 residues long. Germline CDR1 is SQVTM and CDR2 is ANQGSEA. CDR3 coding DNA: TGCAGCGTGGAGGGACTCCGAGGGGGAAACATTCAGTACTTC. Its protein product is CSVEGLRGGNIQYF.

This clonotype was picked up a small number of times. The V gene is TRBV4-2, the J gene TRBJ2-3; D unresolved. This CDR3 has 17 residues. Germline-derived CDR1 and CDR2 are LGHNA and YNFKEQ. The V and J ends lost 0 bases and 1 base respectively, with 14 bases between them. The CDR3 region has the DNA TGTGCCAGCAGCCAAGAGGCCAGGCGAGTCGGCACAGATACGCAGTATTTT. As protein: CASSQEARRVGTDTQYF.

For this clonotype: At one boundary the junction diverges from the germline segment, which might be a read error. The V and J genes are TRBV29-1 and TRBJ1-2, with no clear D. In germline, CDR1 is SQVTM, CDR2 ANQGSEA. The CDR3 sequence is 13 residues long. This CDR3 is CSAEDRGFYGYTF. CDR3 nucleotide sequence: TGCAGCGCTGAAGATCGTGGCTTCTATGGCTACACCTTC.

V gene TRBV12-3 or TRBV12-4 combines with J gene TRBJ1-2; 7 nucleotides line up with TRBD1. With 2 bases clipped from V and 2 bases from J, the junction kept 17 bases outside the gene matches. This CDR3 region has 19 residues. The CDR3 coding sequence is TGTGCCAGCAGTTTACTCGACCGGGTCAGGGGGAACCCAAACTATGGCTACACCTTC. Protein: CASSLLDRVRGNPNYGYTF.

This clonotype has only a few counts. The V call is TRBV27, the J call TRBJ2-1; possibly TRBD1 for D (7 bases). The germline CDR1 and CDR2 sequences are MNHEY and SMNVEV (reference sequence). This CDR3 has 15 residues. The V end lost 2 bases, the J end lost 8 bases, and 16 bases lay between the germline ends. This CDR3 reads CASSLTGVPGDEQFF. DNA for the CDR3: TGTGCCAGCAGTTTAACAGGGGTCCCGGGGGATGAGCAGTTCTTC.

This clonotype was counted at least ten times. V and J are TRBV10-2 and TRBJ1-1; no definite D call. The CDR3 totals 13 residues. The V gene lost 4 bases and the J gene lost 6 bases, with 12 bases spanning the gap. CDR1 and CDR2 (germline): WSHSY, SAAADI. The chain's CDR3 is CASSVVPSAEAFF. In nucleotides, the CDR3 is TGCGCCAGCAGTGTGGTCCCCAGCGCTGAAGCTTTCTTT.

The genes are TRBV2 and TRBJ2-7; TRBD2 agrees at 14 bases. Per germline, CDR1 SNHLY and CDR2 FYNNEI. V gave up 5 bases and J gave up 2 bases; unmatched junction bases: 5. CDR3 length equals 16 residues. This chain's CDR3 is CASSPEGLAGAYEQYF. The DNA for the CDR3 is TGTGCCAGCAGTCCCGAGGGACTAGCGGGGGCCTACGAGCAGTACTTC.

The V gene is TRBV5-1, the J gene TRBJ2-4, with 9 bases that match TRBD1. V lost 0 bases and J lost 8; bases outside the gene matches: 3. CDR1 is SGHRS and CDR2 is YFSETQ in the germline V gene. CDR3 length: 14 amino acids. The CDR3: CASSLERTGDIQYF. CDR3 sequence (DNA): TGCGCCAGCAGCTTGGAGAGGACAGGGGACATTCAGTACTTC.

This clonotype appeared many times. The chain links TRBV3-1 to TRBJ1-2; D gene ambiguous. V gave up 1 base and J gave up 4 bases, with 10 bases separating them. This CDR3 region has 14 residues. The germline V gene has CDR1 LGHDT and CDR2 YNNKEL (reference sequence). The CDR3 DNA is TGTGCCAGCAGCCAAGTCGGAATCGGCTATGGCTACACCTTC. Translation: CASSQVGIGYGYTF. The whole variable domain, remainder taken from reference TRBV3-1 and TRBJ1-2, is DTAVSQTPKYLVTQMGNDKSIKCEQNLGHDTMYWYKQDSKKFLKIMFSYNNKELIINETVPNRFSPKSPDKAHLNLHINSLELGDSAVYFCASSQVGIGYGYTFGSGTRLTVV.